Presented here are 18 T cell receptor beta chains from one specimen sequenced in a study of T cells in Graves' hyperthyroidism and ophthalmopathy. TCR beta CDR3 sequences were amplified from RNA transcripts. In the first-round RT-PCR of the TCR CDR3, the HTBI primer set was used. From the multiplex PCR reads, TCRdb called clonotypes with MiXCR, one entry per CDR3 protein. The sample shows a few hundred thousand distinct CDR3 sequences, about 15% of them seen only once. Sequenced: blood. The receptor source for this set is a woman aged 25 to 39 with Graves' hyperthyroidism.

This clonotype was observed at least ten times. V and J are TRBV27 and TRBJ2-3; the D gene is possibly TRBD1 (8 bases). The germline V gene has CDR1 MNHEY and CDR2 SMNVEV (reference sequence). This CDR3 has 15 residues. With 6 bases removed from V and 1 base from J, the gap between germline ends came to 14 bases. The CDR3 protein is CASRNRGGGTDTQYF. In DNA form, the CDR3 reads TGTGCCAGCAGAAACAGGGGGGGGGGCACAGATACGCAGTATTTT.

The chain links TRBV15 to TRBJ2-1, with unresolved D. This CDR3 has 15 amino acids. V dropped 2 bases and J dropped 0 bases, with 8 bases sitting between them. Germline V gene data show CDR1 as LNHNV and CDR2 as YYDKDF (reference sequence). The DNA for the CDR3 is TGTGCCACCAGCAGAATCGCAAACTCCTACAATGAGCAGTTCTTC. Its protein product is CATSRIANSYNEQFF.

The V and J genes are TRBV6-1 and TRBJ2-7; TRBD1 might be the D (5 bases). The length of the CDR3 is 12 residues. Germline lookup yields CDR1 MNHNS and CDR2 SASEGT. Trimming removed 8 bases from V and 1 base from J, with 9 bases in between. CDR3 sequence (DNA): TGTGCCAGCTCCAGACAGTCCTACGAGCAGTACTTC. It codes for CASSRQSYEQYF.

This clonotype appeared many times. CDR3: CASSYGKGVINYGYTF. The CDR3 coding sequence is TGTGCCAGCAGTTACGGGAAGGGGGTGATTAACTATGGCTACACCTTC. The chain joins TRBV6-5 to TRBJ1-2; perhaps TRBD1 as D (6 bases). There are 16 residues in the CDR3. V lost 2 bases, J lost 1 base, and 14 bases lay in between. CDR1 is MNHEY and CDR2 is SVGAGI in the germline V gene.

The chain has TRBV25-1 and TRBJ1-3; D gene ambiguous. The CDR3 runs 17 residues. The ends were cut back, 2 bases at V and 0 bases at J, with 14 bases in the middle. Per the germline V gene, CDR1 is MGHDK and CDR2 is SYGVNS. This CDR3 is CASSELSSGNSGNTIYF. In nucleotides, the CDR3 is TGTGCCAGCAGTGAACTGTCCTCGGGTAACTCTGGAAACACCATATATTTT.

This clonotype was recorded many times. V and J are TRBV28 and TRBJ2-7; the D gene is possibly TRBD1 (5 bases). The CDR3 contains 13 residues. With 8 bases removed from V and 2 bases from J, the gap between germline ends came to 13 bases. Germline CDR1 is MDHEN and CDR2 is SYDVKM. DNA of the CDR3: TGTGCCAGCGGACCCCCAGGGCCCTACGAGCAGTACTTC. Its protein is CASGPPGPYEQYF.

The chain couples TRBV4-1 to TRBJ2-3, with 10 nucleotides matching TRBD2. Germline-derived CDR1 and CDR2 are MGHRA and YSYEKL. V shed 3 bases and J 2 bases; nucleotides not matched to a gene: 11. CDR3 length: 18 residues. CDR3 sequence reads: CASSQTLSGRVTTDTQYF. The DNA of the CDR3 is TGCGCCAGCAGCCAGACTTTAAGCGGGAGGGTTACCACAGATACGCAGTATTTT.

Only a few counts were recorded for this clonotype. The chain is built from TRBV12-3 or TRBV12-4 and TRBJ1-2; D unclear. This CDR3 spans 13 amino acids. V lost 7 bases and J lost 0, with 9 bases in between. The CDR3 sequence is CASIPDPNYGYTF. DNA of the CDR3: TGTGCCAGCATCCCCGACCCTAACTATGGCTACACCTTC.

Ten or more counts support this clonotype. The V call is TRBV3-1, the J call TRBJ2-7, with D perhaps matching TRBD1 (6 bases). Between the trimmed V and J ends, which lost 1 base and 5 bases, there was a span of 9 bases. CDR1 is LGHDT, CDR2 YNNKEL, per germline (reference sequence). The CDR3 has 13 residues. This chain's CDR3 is CASSQAGVDEQYF. In nucleotides, the CDR3 is TGTGCCAGCAGCCAAGCAGGGGTCGACGAGCAGTACTTC.

The sample holds many counts of this clonotype. This rearrangement joins TRBV11-2 to TRBJ1-2; D is perhaps TRBD1 (5 bases). Germline V gene lookup returns CDR1 SGHAT and CDR2 FQNNGV. Trimming took off 1 base at V and 7 bases at J, with 13 bases between the two ends. This CDR3 region has 14 residues. CDR3 in DNA: TGTGCCAGCAGCTTAGTGGCGGGCGGGGCTGGCTACACCTTC. As protein: CASSLVAGGAGYTF.

As to this clonotype: This clone may be a read error of a much larger clone one base away. This chain uses TRBV6-1 with TRBJ1-2, with TRBD1 identical over 7 bases. Germline loops: CDR1 MNHNS, CDR2 SASEGT. The CDR3 is 15 amino acids. This chain's CDR3 is CVSRQGSGSAYGYTF. In DNA form, the CDR3 reads TGTGTCAGCAGACAGGGAAGCGGGTCGGCGTATGGCTACACCTTC.

This clonotype appeared many times. The rearrangement links TRBV27 to TRBJ1-1; TRBD1 aligns across 7 bases. V shed 5 bases and J 1 base; nucleotides not matched to a gene: 4. This CDR3 comprises 14 residues. CDR1 MNHEY and CDR2 SMNVEV come from the germline V gene (reference sequence). CDR3 nucleotides: TGTGCCAGCAGTCTGCGACAGGGGAACACTGAAGCTTTCTTT. Protein: CASSLRQGNTEAFF.

This chain joins TRBV6-1 and TRBJ1-4; 7 nucleotides align to TRBD1. The ends lost 5 bases at V and 1 base at J; junction bases unmatched: 4. The CDR3 contains 15 residues. Germline V gives CDR1 MNHNS, CDR2 SASEGT. CDR3 loop: CASSRYRGTNEKLFF. CDR3 sequence (DNA): TGTGCCAGCAGTCGATACAGGGGAACTAATGAAAAACTGTTTTTT.

Concerning this clonotype itself: A read error may be the cause here, since a much bigger clone is one base away. The chain couples TRBV7-3 to TRBJ2-3; D ambiguous. Germline V CDR1 and CDR2: SGHTA, FQGTGA. This CDR3 is 13 amino acids long. The CDR3: CVSSLSSVDTQYF. DNA of the CDR3: TGTGTCAGCAGCTTATCTAGTGTGGATACGCAGTATTTT.

The chain has TRBV9 and TRBJ1-1; D might be TRBD1 (5 bases). The V end was cut by 2 bases, the J end by 6 bases, with 14 bases between. The CDR3 length is 14 residues. In germline, CDR1 is SGDLS, CDR2 YYNGEE. The CDR3 sequence: CASSVTPRGAEAFF. DNA for the CDR3: TGTGCCAGCAGCGTCACTCCGAGGGGCGCTGAAGCTTTCTTT.

The rearrangement links TRBV6-1 to TRBJ2-1; D ambiguous. Germline CDR1 MNHNS, CDR2 SASEGT. The V and J ends lost 5 bases and 8 bases respectively, with 10 bases between them. CDR3 size: 12 residues. CDR3 sequence (DNA): TGTGCCAGCAGTAATATAGGGTATGAGCAGTTCTTC. It encodes CASSNIGYEQFF.

This clonotype came up many times. The chain carries TRBV7-2 and TRBJ2-1; D is possibly TRBD1 (5 bases). Germline V lookup: CDR1 SGHTA, CDR2 FQGNSA. Trimming cost V 2 bases and J 8 bases, with 10 bases left between them. This CDR3 region has 13 residues. This CDR3 reads CASSLTRADEQFF. In nucleotides, the CDR3 is TGTGCCAGCAGCTTAACCAGGGCGGATGAGCAGTTCTTC.

This clonotype occurred many times. The V call is TRBV24-1, the J call TRBJ2-1; 7 bases map to TRBD1. This CDR3 is 17 amino acids long. The germline gives CDR1 KGHDR, CDR2 SFDVKD. Trimming at V came to 4 bases and at J to 0 bases, leaving 8 bases not matched to a gene. The CDR3 is CATSDDRARGSYNEQFF. The CDR3 region has the DNA TGTGCCACCAGTGACGACAGGGCAAGGGGCTCCTACAATGAGCAGTTCTTC.